This T cell receptor beta chain is drawn from a study of cytomegalovirus exposure and HLA in healthy donors. Overall study results and limits: For most TCR beta V segments, an earlier analysis put the productive rate at about 90% or about 30% of the time. Among the CMV-associated chains, three were confirmed in vitro as specific for CMV antigens. Analyses of presence and absence presupposed an approximately uniform sequencing depth across donors.

The PCR ran on 60 Vbeta and 13 Jbeta primers. Repertoires were generated with immunoSEQ multiplex PCR, while TCRdb's copy carries only in-frame clones and drops some. The table includes under 200,000 clones, around 80% detected once. CDR3 length: 14 residues. Trimming left V 4 bases short and J 4 bases short, with 10 bases between. Germline lookup yields CDR1 MGHRA and CDR2 YSYEKL. Concerning this clone: Antigen specificity is unknown.

The gene calls are TRBV4-1 and TRBJ2-2; D possibly corresponds to TRBD2 (5 bases). Sequenced: PBMCs. The receptor's source is a woman between 35 and 50 years old in good health and CMV-seronegative. The CDR3, as DNA: TGCGCCAGCAGCCGCATAGGAGGCACCGGGGAGCTGTTTTTT. Its translation is CASSRIGGTGELFF.